The next 20 T cell receptor beta chains were all read from a single sample in a study of regulatory T cells in long-lasting Graves disease. Time point noted: persistent/refractory GD, antithyroid drugs over 5 years with positive TRAb. Generation of the TCR library employed RNA extracted from PBMCs. For TCR beta, libraries came from iRepertoire HTBI primers and Arm-PCR of CDR3 regions. MiXCR, run by TCRdb on the multiplex PCR reads, gives a single entry per CDR3 protein. The top ten clones hold around 30% of a sample with approximately 350,000 distinct CDR3 sequences, approximately 25% of them seen once. The sample was peripheral blood mononuclear cells (PBMCs), taken when the disease was refractory, from a patient treated with antithyroid drugs. The receptor source for this set is a woman aged 40 to 50 with Graves disease.

This clonotype has at least ten counts. The genes are TRBV12-3 or TRBV12-4 and TRBJ2-7; 11 nucleotides align to TRBD1. The CDR3 consists of 16 residues. V shed 4 bases, J shed 5 bases, and the junction held 10 bases outside the gene matches. The CDR3 loop reads CASSWTWTGGLNEQYF. The CDR3 DNA follows: TGTGCCAGCAGTTGGACTTGGACAGGGGGCTTGAACGAGCAGTACTTC.

This chain connects TRBV7-9 to TRBJ1-1; D uncertain. Germline-derived CDR1 and CDR2 are SEHNR and FQNEAQ (reference sequence). The germline V and J ends were trimmed by 8 bases and 2 bases, with 21 bases remaining between them. The CDR3 is 16 amino acids. The CDR3 is CASGFLRSEINTEAFF. The DNA of the CDR3 is TGTGCCAGCGGATTTTTGAGGTCGGAGATAAACACTGAAGCTTTCTTT.

This clonotype was observed a handful of times. The chain couples TRBV20-1 to TRBJ1-6, with no clear D. CDR3 size: 15 residues. The V end lost 5 bases, the J end lost 0 bases, and 11 bases lay between the germline ends. Germline values: CDR1 DFQATT, CDR2 SNEGSKA (reference sequence). The CDR3 is CSAPPRGSYNSPLHF. The CDR3 DNA sequence: TGCAGTGCTCCACCGCGGGGCTCCTATAATTCACCCCTCCACTTT.

This clonotype was detected many times. V gene TRBV28 combines with J gene TRBJ1-5; D is unclear. Between the trimmed V and J ends, which lost 3 bases and 7 bases, there was a span of 7 bases. CDR3 length: 12 residues. Germline CDR1 MDHEN, CDR2 SYDVKM. CDR3 residues: CASSLRRQPQHF. In DNA, the CDR3 is TGTGCCAGCAGTTTGAGACGGCAGCCCCAGCATTTT.

This clonotype was counted only a few times. This chain joins TRBV3-1 and TRBJ2-7, with D maybe TRBD2 (5 bases). Trimming left V 0 bases short and J 5 bases short, with 17 bases between. The CDR3 has 16 residues. Germline loops: CDR1 LGHDT, CDR2 YNNKEL (reference sequence). CDR3 sequence: CASSQEEYGIWDEQYF. The CDR3 DNA is TGTGCCAGCAGCCAAGAGGAGTACGGGATCTGGGACGAGCAGTACTTC.

V gene TRBV2 combines with J gene TRBJ1-4, with 8 bases identical to TRBD1. This CDR3 comprises 14 residues. V shed 3 bases, J shed 16 bases, and the junction held 13 bases outside the gene matches. The germline V gene has CDR1 SNHLY and CDR2 FYNNEI. CDR3: CASSDWTGTRFSFF. The CDR3 DNA reads TGTGCCAGCAGTGATTGGACAGGGACGCGGTTTTCGTTTTTT.

This clonotype was detected only a few times. This CDR3 fails to terminate in the conserved phenylalanine or tryptophan, so it likely reflects a read error. The chain couples TRBV5-1 to TRBJ2-7, with D unresolved. The CDR3 extends over 14 amino acids. CDR1 is SGHRS, CDR2 YFSETQ, per germline. V was cut by 2 bases and J by 1 base, with 10 bases left in between. The CDR3 sequence is CASSFLAQSYEQYL. In DNA form, the CDR3 reads TGCGCCAGCAGCTTTCTCGCCCAGTCCTACGAGCAGTACCTC.

The J gene is TRBJ2-1, the V gene TRBV7-3, with 12 bases that match TRBD2. Unmatched junction bases numbered 6, after V lost 5 bases and J lost 7 bases. Looked up from germline, CDR1 is SGHTA and CDR2 is FQGTGA. The CDR3 spans 15 residues. The CDR3 loop is CASSPRLAGANEQFF. As DNA, the CDR3 is TGTGCCAGCAGCCCGCGACTAGCGGGGGCAAATGAGCAGTTCTTC.

Ten or more counts support this clonotype. The chain joins TRBV29-1 to TRBJ1-1, with D maybe TRBD1 (5 bases). The CDR3 runs to 12 residues. CDR1 is SQVTM, CDR2 ANQGSEA, per germline. The V end lost 7 bases, the J end lost 1 base, and 10 bases lay between the germline ends. The CDR3 DNA reads TGCAGCGCTGGGACGCAGAACACTGAAGCTTTCTTT. Translating it yields CSAGTQNTEAFF.

This chain uses TRBV5-6 with TRBJ2-1, with D possibly matching TRBD2 (6 bases). The V gene lost 0 bases and the J gene lost 5 bases, with 12 bases spanning the gap. Germline V gene lookup returns CDR1 SGHDT and CDR2 YYEEEE. This CDR3 has 15 amino acids. CDR3 sequence: CASSLVLAMNNEQFF. DNA for the CDR3: TGTGCCAGCAGCTTGGTCCTAGCGATGAACAATGAGCAGTTCTTC.

As regards this clonotype: A read error may be the cause here, since a much bigger clone is one base away. The chain combines TRBV7-9 with TRBJ1-4; 10 nucleotides align to TRBD1. There are 15 residues in the CDR3. Germline V gene sequence: CDR1 SEHNR, CDR2 FQNEAQ (reference sequence). The CDR3 spells CASNLSGTGDEKLFF. CDR3 DNA sequence: TGTGCCAGCAACTTATCCGGGACAGGGGATGAAAAACTGTTTTTT.

This clonotype was recorded at least ten times. The rearrangement links TRBV28 to TRBJ1-5; D unresolved. The germline V and J ends were trimmed by 5 bases and 4 bases, with 9 bases remaining between them. The CDR3 totals 13 residues. Germline CDR1 reads MDHEN; CDR2 reads SYDVKM. The CDR3 bases are TGTGCCAGCAGTCCAACACAGAATCAGCCCCAGCATTTT. Its translation: CASSPTQNQPQHF.

The V and J genes are TRBV11-2 and TRBJ2-3; perhaps TRBD2 as D (5 bases). The V gene's germline CDR1 is SGHAT and CDR2 FQNNGV. The V gene lost 6 bases and the J gene lost 3 bases, with 22 bases spanning the gap. This CDR3 has 17 residues. CDR3 in DNA: TGTGCCAGCAGATCCAGCCCCACCGGACGGAGGACAGATACGCAGTATTTT. Amino acid sequence: CASRSSPTGRRTDTQYF.

The CDR3 loop is CASSDQRDGGETQYF. The DNA for the CDR3 is TGCGCCAGCAGTGACCAGCGGGATGGGGGCGAGACCCAGTACTTC. The gene calls are TRBV10-2 and TRBJ2-5; D perhaps matches TRBD2 (7 bases). This CDR3 is 15 amino acids long. Germline V gene data show CDR1 as WSHSY and CDR2 as SAAADI. Trimming shortened V by 3 bases and J by 5 bases, and 16 bases separated the two germline ends.

Worth noting for this clonotype: The junction and the germline gene differ at one end; a read error may be behind it. The rearrangement links TRBV29-1 to TRBJ1-2; no clear D gene. This CDR3 has 11 amino acids. Germline CDR1 SQVTM, CDR2 ANQGSEA. The CDR3 here is CSVVTAYGSTF. The CDR3 DNA reads as TGCAGCGTTGTAACAGCCTATGGCTCCACCTTC.

In this sample, this clonotype turned up many times. The chain links TRBV29-1 to TRBJ1-1; TRBD1 aligns across 7 bases. Germline V CDR1 and CDR2: SQVTM, ANQGSEA. This CDR3 comprises 13 residues. Trimming removed 5 bases from V and 3 bases from J; junction bases left unmatched: 6. CDR3 bases: TGCAGCGTTTCCGGACAGGTCGACACTGAAGCTTTCTTT. Protein: CSVSGQVDTEAFF.

This clonotype was seen ten or more times. The CDR3 here is CASNRPGTEAFF. The CDR3 DNA sequence: TGTGCCAGTAACAGGCCGGGCACTGAAGCTTTCTTT. The chain couples TRBV28 to TRBJ1-1, with a possible D match to TRBD1 (5 bases). The CDR3 extends over 12 amino acids. CDR1 is MDHEN and CDR2 is SYDVKM in the germline V gene. Trimming stripped 9 bases from V and 4 bases from J, with 12 bases between.

The chain carries TRBV7-9 and TRBJ1-3; 7 bases are shared with TRBD1. CDR3 length: 16 residues. Trimming at V came to 4 bases and at J to 8 bases, leaving 14 bases not matched to a gene. Per the germline V gene, CDR1 is SEHNR and CDR2 is FQNEAQ (reference sequence). CDR3 protein: CASSWGTGTEFDTIYF. CDR3 DNA: TGTGCCAGCAGCTGGGGAACCGGGACAGAGTTTGACACCATATATTTT.

This clonotype was observed many times. This chain joins TRBV7-8 and TRBJ1-5; D remains unclear. Trimming cost V 1 base and J 0 bases, with 16 bases left between them. Germline lookup yields CDR1 SGHVS and CDR2 FQNEAQ. This CDR3 region has 18 residues. In DNA form, the CDR3 reads TGTGCCAGCAGCTTAGAGGCTCGTGGGCTTTATAGCAATCAGCCCCAGCATTTT. Translated, it gives CASSLEARGLYSNQPQHF.

This clonotype showed up many times. The CDR3 sequence is CASSTPAGANYGYTF. The DNA of the CDR3 is TGTGCCAGCAGTACCCCCGCGGGGGCCAACTATGGCTACACCTTC. This chain connects TRBV28 to TRBJ1-2, with a tentative D call TRBD1 (6 bases). The CDR3 extends over 15 amino acids. Trimming removed 5 bases from V and 2 bases from J, with 15 bases in between. Germline V gives CDR1 MDHEN, CDR2 SYDVKM.